The sequence of this TCR beta chain was determined in a study of T cell responses to AZD1222 COVID-19 vaccine. TCRdb keeps only in-frame clones here, not all; method: immunoSEQ multiplex PCR. The sample records approximately 60,000 clones, approximately 80% being singletons. The CDR3 length is 17 residues, termini included. Germline loops: CDR1 MNHEY, CDR2 SMNVEV (reference sequence). The study's findings and limits: Most donors were white British, females outnumbered males, and clonal diversity was possibly underestimated. Vaccination with two AZD1222 doses was followed by a rise in Spike-specific TCR breadth and depth. Only six people who got AZD1222 tested seropositive at baseline.

Concerning this clone itself: Its antigen is still unknown. Because the CDR3's place on the DNA is in doubt, the DNA is left out and the CDR3 is given as listed by TCRdb.

The source was peripheral blood, collected on day 0 of AZD1222 vaccination. The V and J genes are TRBV27 and TRBJ2-2; the table's D gene call, TRBD2, was not cross checked with the DNA. This sequence was found in an adult in good health. The CDR3 protein is CASSLFLSSGLGGELFF.